Given below is one TCR beta chain in context. This receptor's antigen is unknown. No much larger clone is present one base from it, and per-base qualities are unavailable. CD8 naive samples consisted of CD45RO-negative cells that were positively selected for CCR7, yielding a CD45RA+CCR7+ population without TemRA cells. Donors were healthy HIV-negative adults with no recently reported acute infections or vaccinations. Every donor was a Caucasian adult living in Nashville, Tennessee, USA. After blood collection by leukapheresis, PBMCs were isolated using Ficoll-Histopaque density gradient centrifugation and then cryopreserved in the vapor phase of liquid nitrogen. Analytical flow cytometry was used to check the purity and quantity of every magnetically sorted T cell population. Genomic DNA was isolated from each sorted fraction and quantified by UV absorbance on a Nanodrop 2000c. These data come from a study of shared clonotypes between healthy human individuals (dated by TCRdb to 2018 to 2021). With regard to the full study: The cohort comprised a couple of women and a few men aged 18 to 49 years. For each donor, CD4 naive and CD4 memory were each given three plates, CD8 naive was given two plates, and CD8 memory was given one plate. Blood TCR repertoires of 5 or 6 healthy adults were deeply sequenced to estimate repertoire size and the extent of clonotype sharing between individuals. To increase sequencing depth and limit assay-specific biases, different laboratories used diverse techniques to prepare libraries and sequence TCR repertoires. Between about 0.85 and 9.5 billion PBMCs per donor were obtained by leukapheresis.

The investigation overall reported the following: Naive subsets generally had larger estimated clonotype richness than memory subsets did. Only blood was sampled, and tissue TCR repertoires likely differ from those in blood. Even with the large sequencing depth, rarefaction of the sorted-subset datasets indicated that sequencing was incomplete. Pairwise subsampling led to the expectation that sequencing depth would affect the degree of clonotype sharing among donors. The genetic and exposure-history diversity represented was limited by the small number of donors. Compared with non-shared clonotypes, the clonotypes found in all four sorted-subset donors had higher generation probabilities. Approximately 5% of naive CD4, 3.5% of naive CD8, roughly 2.4% of memory CD4, and 0.35% to 0.4% of memory CD8 clonotypes were shared across four donors.

The CDR3 measures 16 amino acids from cysteine to phenylalanine. Left in the record is the CDR3 DNA by itself, 48 bases read in frame from the first base. CDR1 is given as MDHEN and CDR2 as SYDVKM, both from the germline V gene. The junction carries 22 bases between V and J, which are trimmed by 6 bases and 7 bases respectively. Using the deep immunoSEQ assay, TCR CDR3 regions were amplified from genomic DNA by multiplex PCR. Genomic DNA extracted from each cell subset was distributed evenly over all wells of several immunoSEQ 96-well plates, and each plate served as one replicate. For sorted subsets, each replicate PCR was loaded with 200 ng genomic DNA, equivalent to 30,000 to 35,000 T cell genomes. The purified libraries were quantified using a Qubit 3.0 fluorometer, sized with a Bioanalyzer 2100, and then quantified again using the KAPA Library Quantification kit. Every immunoSEQ 96-well plate was sequenced on a separate single-read 150-cycle Illumina NextSeq 550 flow cell. Concerning the study's data processing: The immunoSEQ output contained only junctional sequences without quality scores, so filtering could not match that applied to full-length reads. Sequences were annotated with PyIR, a Python wrapper for IgBLAST v1.9, and V/J genes and CDR3 were assigned using IMGT germline references. Reads were filtered out if the reads had weak V/J assignments (E-value above 1e-6), no CDR3, stop codons, out-of-frame junctions, or ambiguous translated residues. A V3J clonotype was defined by an identical inferred V gene, J gene, and CDR3 amino acid sequence. Percentage overlap between repertoires was calculated by dividing the number of shared unique clonotypes by the size of the smaller repertoire. Three approaches were used to assess repertoire richness: RTK rarefaction, the Chao1 estimator, and Recon v2.1 estimates of unobserved clonotypes. For all TCRbeta clonotypes obtained by the gDNA method from a handful of donors, generation probabilities were computed with OLGA. TCRdb stores this immuneACCESS table with in-frame sequences only. Part of the clones is absent; in the studies checked, under half of the shortfall reflects unresolved V genes, and no reason is known for the rest. V, J and clone size derive from that table, while D and trimming were established from the DNA sequence. Here the sample has about 2.2 million clones; just over 90% occur a single time. Clones ranked in the top ten supply around 1.8% of the sample.

This clonotype originated in a man between 18 and 29 years old in good health. Some clones in this sample may be carry-over from other donors' samples. This sequence uses TRBV28 and TRBJ1-5, with no D gene named confidently. Material: naive CD8+ T cells from PBMCs. The meaning of the sample's cell subset or site label: CD45RA+CCR7+. DNA sequence: TGTGCCAGCAGCCTTTGGGAGGACCATACGAGGCAGCCCCAGCATTTT. Its translation reads: CASSLWEDHTRQPQHF. Supplemented by the reference TRBV28 and TRBJ1-5 proteins around the CDR3, the complete variable domain is DVKVTQSSRYLVKRTGEKVFLECVQDMDHENMFWYRQDPGLGLRLIYFSYDVKMKEKGDIPEGYSVSREKKERFSLILESASTNQTSMYLCASSLWEDHTRQPQHFGDGTRLSIL.